The following is a T cell receptor (beta chain) sequence with its context. Other DNA sequences in the same sample also yield this CDR3. TCRdb keeps only in-frame clones here, not all; method: immunoSEQ multiplex PCR. The sample has about 120,000 clones; more than 80% are singletons. The CDR3 runs 14 residues. V lost 0 bases and J 5 bases, leaving 11 bases between the germline ends. CDR1 and CDR2 from the germline V gene are SGDLS and YYNGEE. The record originates from a study of control samples from healthy donors and cancer patients. The clonotype was recovered from a man aged 45 to 65 in good health. The sequenced sample consisted of blood. This chain connects TRBV9 to TRBJ1-1; D might be TRBD1 (5 bases). CDR3 in DNA: TGTGCCAGCAGCGTAGGGGTGGGGGTTACTGAAGCTTTCTTT. It specifies CASSVGVGVTEAFF.